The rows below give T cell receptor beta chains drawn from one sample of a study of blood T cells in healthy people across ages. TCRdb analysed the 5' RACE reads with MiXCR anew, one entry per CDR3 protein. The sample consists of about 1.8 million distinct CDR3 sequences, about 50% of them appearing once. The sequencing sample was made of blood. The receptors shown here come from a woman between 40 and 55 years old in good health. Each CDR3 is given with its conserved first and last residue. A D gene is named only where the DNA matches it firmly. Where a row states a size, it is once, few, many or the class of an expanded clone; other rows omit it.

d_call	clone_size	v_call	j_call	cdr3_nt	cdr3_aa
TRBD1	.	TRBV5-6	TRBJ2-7	TGTGCCAGCAGCTTGGGGGACAGGAGGGAAAGGAGCTCCTACGAGCAGTACTTC	CASSLGDRRERSSYEQYF
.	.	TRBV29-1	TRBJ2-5	TGCAGCGTTGGGTTGGGTCTGGAAGAGACCCAGTACTTC	CSVGLGLEETQYF
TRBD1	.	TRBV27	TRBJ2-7	TGTGCCAGCAGCCCGGGGACAGGGAAGCGCTACGAGCAGTACTTC	CASSPGTGKRYEQYF
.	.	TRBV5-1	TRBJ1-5	TGCGCCAGCAGCTTGGAACCGGCGGGGGATCAGCCCCAGCATTTT	CASSLEPAGDQPQHF
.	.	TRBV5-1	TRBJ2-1	TGCGCCAGCAGCTTGGACAGGTTAGGGCAGTTCTTC	CASSLDRLGQFF
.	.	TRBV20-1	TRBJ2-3	TGCAGTGCTAACCCGAGGCCGGGGTGGAGCACAGATACGCAGTATTTT	CSANPRPGWSTDTQYF
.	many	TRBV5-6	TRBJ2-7	TGTGCCAGCAGCTTAGGAGGGAGCAACGAGCAGTACTTC	CASSLGGSNEQYF
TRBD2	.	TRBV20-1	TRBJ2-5	TGCAGTGCTAGGACTGTCGGACTAGCGAAACAAGAGACCCAGTACTTC	CSARTVGLAKQETQYF
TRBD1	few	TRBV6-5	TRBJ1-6	TGTGCCAGCAGACCGGGACAGCAGGGTTATTCACCCCTCCACTTT	CASRPGQQGYSPLHF
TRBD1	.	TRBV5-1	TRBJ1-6	TGCGCCAGCAGCTTGGGTGGGACAGATAATTCACCCCTCCACTTT	CASSLGGTDNSPLHF
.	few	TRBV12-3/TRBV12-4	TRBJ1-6	TGTGCCAGCAGTTTTCGAGGGGGTTCCTATAATTCGCCCCTCCACTTT	CASSFRGGSYNSPLHF
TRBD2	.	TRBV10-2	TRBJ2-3	TGCGCCAGCAGTGAGTCGGGCCTAGCGGGGGGGCCCCCAGAGGGCACAGATACGCAGTATTTT	CASSESGLAGGPPEGTDTQYF
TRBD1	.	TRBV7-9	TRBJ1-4	TGTGCCAGCAGCTTCCCAGGGACAGGGGATGGCGAAAAACTGTTTTTT	CASSFPGTGDGEKLFF
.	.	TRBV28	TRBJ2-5	TGTGCCAGCAGTTTGGGGGGAGGAGGACGCCAAGAGACCCAGTACTTC	CASSLGGGGRQETQYF
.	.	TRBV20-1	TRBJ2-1	TGCAGTGCTAGAGATCCGTGGGGGAGCTCCTACAATGAGCAGTTCTTC	CSARDPWGSSYNEQFF
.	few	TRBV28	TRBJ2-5	TGTGCCAGCAGTTTGTCACGCGGAGGTCCTGGAGAGACCCAGTACTTC	CASSLSRGGPGETQYF
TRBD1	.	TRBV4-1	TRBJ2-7	TGCGCCAGCAGCCAGTCTTTTCCGGGACAGATCTACGAGCAGTACTTC	CASSQSFPGQIYEQYF
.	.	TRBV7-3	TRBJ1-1	TGTGCCAGCAGCTTAACGAGGGTAGGGGTAGAAGCTTTCTTT	CASSLTRVGVEAFF
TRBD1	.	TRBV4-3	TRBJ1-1	TGCGCCAGCAGCCCCGCGCGGACAGGGGGCACGGGCACTGAAGCTTTCTTT	CASSPARTGGTGTEAFF
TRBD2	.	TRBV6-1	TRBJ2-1	TGTGCCAGCAGAACGCCGGGACTAGCGGCCGTCTACAATGAGCAGTTCTTC	CASRTPGLAAVYNEQFF
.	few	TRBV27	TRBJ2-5	TGTGCCAGCATGGGGCTAGGGGAGACCCAGTACTTC	CASMGLGETQYF
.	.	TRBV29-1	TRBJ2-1	TGCAGCGTTGGAGTCGGGGCCGATGAGCAGTTCTTC	CSVGVGADEQFF
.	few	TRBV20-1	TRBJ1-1	TGCAGTGCTAGAGTCGGGGCTCGAACTGAAGCTTTCTTT	CSARVGARTEAFF
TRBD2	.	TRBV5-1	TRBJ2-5	TGCGCCAGCAGACCTAGCGGGGGTTTCGAGACCCAGTACTTC	CASRPSGGFETQYF
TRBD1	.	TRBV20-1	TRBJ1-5	TGCAGTGCTGGAATACGGACAGGGGGTGTAGGTGGTCAGCCCCAGCATTTT	CSAGIRTGGVGGQPQHF
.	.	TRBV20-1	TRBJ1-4	TGCAGTGCTAGCCGGGGTGCTAATGAAAAACTGTTTTTT	CSASRGANEKLFF
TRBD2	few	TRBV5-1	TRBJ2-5	TGCGCCAGCAGCTGGAGCGGGGGGGAAGAGACCCAGTACTTC	CASSWSGGEETQYF
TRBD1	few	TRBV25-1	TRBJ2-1	TGTGCCAGCAGTGAGTCAGGGACAGGGGGTCGGGATGAGCAGTTCTTC	CASSESGTGGRDEQFF
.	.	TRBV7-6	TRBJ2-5	TGTGCCAGCAGCTATAATCAATTGTCGGGACCCCAAGAGACCCAGTACTTC	CASSYNQLSGPQETQYF
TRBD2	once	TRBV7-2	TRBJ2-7	TGTGCCAGCAGCACACGTAGCACCGCCGGGTTAGCGGGGGGGCCCTACGAGCAGTACTTC	CASSTRSTAGLAGGPYEQYF
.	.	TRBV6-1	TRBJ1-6	TGTGCCAGCAGTGGGTTTGTGGATTCACCCCTCCACTTT	CASSGFVDSPLHF
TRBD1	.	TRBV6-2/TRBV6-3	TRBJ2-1	TGTGCCACCGGGACAGGGGTCAATGAGCAGTTCTTC	CATGTGVNEQFF
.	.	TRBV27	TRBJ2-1	TGTGCCAGCAGTACTAACGGCCTTCAGGGGCCCCGCTCCTACAATGAGCAGTTCTTC	CASSTNGLQGPRSYNEQFF
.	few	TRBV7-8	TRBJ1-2	TGTGCCAGCAGCCCCCGAACCCTCCTTACTTCTAACTATGGCTACACCTTC	CASSPRTLLTSNYGYTF
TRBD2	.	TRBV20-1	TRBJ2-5	TGCAGTGCCCAATCGAGACTAGCGGGAGGGAGTCTCCAAGAGACCCAGTACTTC	CSAQSRLAGGSLQETQYF
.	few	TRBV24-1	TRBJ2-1	TGTGCCACCAGTGATCCCGGGGTATCCTACAATGAGCAGTTCTTC	CATSDPGVSYNEQFF
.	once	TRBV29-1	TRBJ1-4	TGCAGCGTTGAAGAAGGGAACGAAAAACTGTTTTTT	CSVEEGNEKLFF
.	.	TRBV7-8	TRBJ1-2	TGTGCCAGCAGCCGGACAGCATTTAACTATGGCTACACCTTC	CASSRTAFNYGYTF
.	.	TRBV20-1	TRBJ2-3	TGCAGTGCGAAGATATACCCTAGCACAGATACGCAGTATTTT	CSAKIYPSTDTQYF
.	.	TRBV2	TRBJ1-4	TGTGCCAGCCAAACCAGTCAGGAGACTAATGAAAAACTGTTTTTT	CASQTSQETNEKLFF
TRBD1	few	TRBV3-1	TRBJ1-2	TGTGCCAGCAGCACCCGACAGGGGCGAGATGGCTACACCTTC	CASSTRQGRDGYTF
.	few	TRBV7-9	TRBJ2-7	TGTGCCAGCAGCTTATTCGGTCCCGACGAGCAGTACTTC	CASSLFGPDEQYF
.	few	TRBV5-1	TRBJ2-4	TGCGCCAGCAGCCAGGGACTGCCTAAAAACATTCAGTACTTC	CASSQGLPKNIQYF
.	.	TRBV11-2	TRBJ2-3	TGTGCCAGCAGCTTAGATGTGGGACGGTACACAGATACGCAGTATTTT	CASSLDVGRYTDTQYF
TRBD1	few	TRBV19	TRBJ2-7	TGTGCCAGTAGTATTTGGGGACAGGGCCCCCGCGAGCAGTACTTC	CASSIWGQGPREQYF
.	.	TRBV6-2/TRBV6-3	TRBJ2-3	TGTGCCAGCAGTTCGGATTCTGGGGCCCCTTACGGAGGAGCAGATACGCAGTATTTT	CASSSDSGAPYGGADTQYF
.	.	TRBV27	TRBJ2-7	TGTGCCAGCAGCACTACCGGGACACCCTCCTACGAGCAGTACTTC	CASSTTGTPSYEQYF
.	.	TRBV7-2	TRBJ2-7	TGTGCCAGCAGCTCCACTCCGGACGGAGTCTACGAGCAGTACTTC	CASSSTPDGVYEQYF
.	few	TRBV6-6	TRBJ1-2	TGTGCCAGCAGTTACTCTTCTGGGGAGGGCTACACCTTC	CASSYSSGEGYTF
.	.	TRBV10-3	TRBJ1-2	TGTGCCATCAGTGAGAGATCAGGCTACACCTTC	CAISERSGYTF
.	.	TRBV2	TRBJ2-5	TGTGCCAGCACTCGAGTCCAAGAGACCCAGTACTTC	CASTRVQETQYF
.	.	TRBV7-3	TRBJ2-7	TGTGCCAGCAGCTTTGATAGCAGGCTCTACGAGCAGTACTTC	CASSFDSRLYEQYF
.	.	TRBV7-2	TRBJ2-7	TGTGCCAGCAGCTGGTTAGAGGGGTCGGCCGAGCAGTACTTC	CASSWLEGSAEQYF
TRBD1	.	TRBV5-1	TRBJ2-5	TGCGCCAGCAGCTTGGTAACGACAGGGACCGGAGAGACCCAGTACTTC	CASSLVTTGTGETQYF
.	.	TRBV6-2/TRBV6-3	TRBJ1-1	TGTGCCAGCCTGGACACCGCGAACACTGAAGCTTTCTTT	CASLDTANTEAFF
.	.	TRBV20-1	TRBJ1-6	TGCAGTGCTAGAGATAGCGGCAGACCTCCCTATAATTCACCCCTCCACTTT	CSARDSGRPPYNSPLHF
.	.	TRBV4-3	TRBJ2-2	TGCGCCAGCAGCCAAGATTTCACGAGCGGAGACACCGGGGAGCTGTTTTTT	CASSQDFTSGDTGELFF
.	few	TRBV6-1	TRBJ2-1	TGTGCCAGCAGCGCAGATCTTGAGCAGTTCTTC	CASSADLEQFF
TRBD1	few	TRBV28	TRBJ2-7	TGTGCCAGCGCCACAGGGGGCCACGAGCAGTACTTC	CASATGGHEQYF